The 31 T cell receptor beta chains below come from one sample, sequenced in a study of cytomegalovirus exposure and HLA in healthy donors. Primers for the PCR totalled 60 Vbeta and 13 Jbeta. Measured with immunoSEQ multiplex PCR; TCRdb has only the in-frame clones, and not every one. There are roughly 100,000 clones in the sample; about 75% occur only once, and 2% to 3% lies in the top ten. Specimen: PBMCs. The receptor source for this set is a man in his forties in good health and CMV-seronegative.

Details on this clone: Other nucleotide sequences in the sample specify the same CDR3. CDR3 in amino acids: CASSYGGGTYEQYF. CDR3 coding DNA: TGTGCCAGCAGTTACGGGGGGGGAACCTACGAGCAGTACTTC. V gene TRBV6-5 combines with J gene TRBJ2-7; 7 bases fit TRBD2. Germline values: CDR1 MNHEY, CDR2 SVGAGI. This CDR3 has 14 residues. V trimming: 2 bases; J trimming: 2 bases; junction bases outside the gene matches: 3.

Note on this clone: At the DNA level, this CDR3 is encoded by other sequences in the same sample as well. CDR3 amino acids: CAIGTGYGYTF. The CDR3 nucleotides read TGTGCCATCGGGACAGGCTATGGCTACACCTTC. This chain joins TRBV10-3 and TRBJ1-2, with 8 bases fitting TRBD1. Per the germline V gene, CDR1 is ENHRY and CDR2 is SYGVKD. The CDR3 is 11 residues long. V gave up 8 bases and J gave up 4 bases; unmatched junction bases: 0.

The chain recombines TRBV5-1 with TRBJ1-4; 9 bases align to TRBD1. The CDR3 consists of 14 residues. V trimming: 3 bases; J trimming: 8 bases; junction bases outside the gene matches: 5. From germline, CDR1 is SGHRS and CDR2 YFSETQ. CDR3 sequence reads: CASSWTGVNEKLFF. In DNA form, the CDR3 reads TGCGCCAGCAGCTGGACAGGGGTAAACGAAAAACTGTTTTTT.

This clone appeared once. The J gene is TRBJ2-2, the V gene TRBV19, with no clear D. Germline CDR1 reads LNHDA; CDR2 reads SQIVND (reference sequence). The CDR3 spans 15 residues. V was pared by 3 bases and J by 5 bases, with 13 bases between. The CDR3 region has the DNA TGTGCCAGTAGTATCGTGCTAAACCCAACCGGGGAGCTGTTTTTT. This encodes CASSIVLNPTGELFF. Full variable domain (missing parts from reference TRBV19 and TRBJ2-2): DGGITQSPKYLFRKEGQNVTLSCEQNLNHDAMYWYRQDPGQGLRLIYYSQIVNDFQKGDIAEGYSVSREKKESFPLTVTSAQKNPTAFYLCASSIVLNPTGELFFGEGSRLTVL.

This chain joins TRBV29-1 and TRBJ1-2; 12 bases align to TRBD1. V shed 4 bases, J shed 12 bases, and the junction held 21 bases outside the gene matches. Germline V lookup: CDR1 SQVTM, CDR2 ANQGSEA. The CDR3 has 17 amino acids. In nucleotides, the CDR3 is TGCAGCGTTGTAAAGGGACAGGGGGCGTCGTTAGTATCGGGCGACACCTTC. It codes for CSVVKGQGASLVSGDTF.

The J gene is TRBJ1-3, the V gene TRBV19, with 7 bases aligning to TRBD1. After removal of 5 bases from V and 10 bases from J, the junction contained 11 bases not matched to a gene. The CDR3 totals 14 residues. Germline V CDR1 and CDR2: LNHDA, SQIVND (reference sequence). CDR3 DNA: TGTGCCAGTAGTTCCCGGGACAGATCCTCAACCATATATTTT. Translating it yields CASSSRDRSSTIYF.

This clone was counted between two and nine times. The rearrangement joins TRBV6-6 to TRBJ2-7; a possible D gene is TRBD1 (6 bases). Germline loops: CDR1 MNHNY, CDR2 SVGAGI (reference sequence). This CDR3 region has 13 residues. V was pared by 6 bases and J by 3 bases, with 12 bases between. The CDR3 nucleotides are TGTGCCAGCAGCCCTGTCAGGGGCTACGAGCAGTACTTC. Translated: CASSPVRGYEQYF.

J is TRBJ2-5 and V is TRBV2, with TRBD2 as a possible D gene (6 bases). This CDR3 spans 11 amino acids. V was pared by 6 bases and J by 5 bases, with 7 bases between. CDR1 SNHLY and CDR2 FYNNEI come from the germline V gene. CDR3 in amino acids: CASRGGETQYF. The CDR3 coding sequence is TGTGCCAGCAGGGGGGGTGAGACCCAGTACTTC.

This clone was detected a few times. The rearrangement links TRBV6-6 to TRBJ2-7; D possibly corresponds to TRBD1 (6 bases). CDR1 and CDR2 from the germline V gene are MNHNY and SVGAGI (reference sequence). The CDR3 runs to 13 residues. The V gene lost 5 bases and the J gene lost 6 bases, with 14 bases spanning the gap. The CDR3 loop is CASSPGESLEQYF. The CDR3 nucleotides read TGTGCCAGCAGTCCAGGGGAAAGTCTCGAGCAGTACTTC.

This clone appeared a few times. V gene TRBV9 combines with J gene TRBJ2-1; 8 positions agree with TRBD2. CDR1 is SGDLS and CDR2 is YYNGEE in the germline V gene. CDR3 length equals 15 residues. With 4 bases clipped from V and 10 bases from J, the junction kept 13 bases outside the gene matches. The CDR3, as DNA: TGTGCCAGCAGCCCTTCGGGGGGGGCGGCGGTCGAGCAGTTCTTC. Its translation is CASSPSGGAAVEQFF. Based on the CDR3 plus reference TRBV9 and TRBJ2-1, the full variable domain is DSGVTQTPKHLITATGQRVTLRCSPRSGDLSVYWYQQSLDQGLQFLIQYYNGEERAKGNILERFSAQQFPDLHSELNLSSLELGDSALYFCASSPSGGAAVEQFFGPGTRLTVL.

V is TRBV2 and J is TRBJ1-2, with TRBD1 matching 9 bases. The CDR3 is made up of 14 amino acids. Germline CDR1 reads SNHLY; CDR2 reads FYNNEI. Trimming took 4 bases from V and 7 from J; bases not matched to a gene: 7. The CDR3 bases are TGTGCCAGCAGTGGACCGGGACAGGGTCGTGGCTACACCTTC. Translating gives CASSGPGQGRGYTF.

This clone was seen only once. V and J are TRBV5-1 and TRBJ2-7, with 8 bases fitting TRBD1. V lost 4 bases and J lost 2; bases outside the gene matches: 11. Germline V gives CDR1 SGHRS, CDR2 YFSETQ. The CDR3 loop spans 16 amino acids. CDR3 DNA: TGCGCCAGCAGCCTGGGACAGGCAACCTTCACCTACGAGCAGTACTTC. It translates to CASSLGQATFTYEQYF.

The chain recombines TRBV28 with TRBJ2-5; D may be TRBD1 (6 bases). Looked up from germline, CDR1 is MDHEN and CDR2 is SYDVKM. The CDR3 consists of 16 residues. Deletions cut 6 bases from V and 1 base from J, with 18 bases between. The CDR3 reads CASRGTKQGFQETQYF. CDR3 in DNA: TGTGCCAGCAGGGGGACCAAACAGGGTTTCCAAGAGACCCAGTACTTC.

V is TRBV5-6 and J is TRBJ2-1, with 7 nucleotides matching TRBD2. The V segment lost 4 bases and the J segment 2 bases; nucleotides outside the gene matches: 6. Per the germline V gene, CDR1 is SGHDT and CDR2 is YYEEEE. The CDR3 totals 15 residues. The CDR3 loop reads CASSLGGTPYNEQFF. In nucleotides, the CDR3 is TGTGCCAGCAGCCTCGGGGGGACCCCCTACAATGAGCAGTTCTTC. The variable domain in full, with the rest retrieved from reference TRBV5-6 and TRBJ2-1, is DAGVTQSPTHLIKTRGQQVTLRCSPKSGHDTVSWYQQALGQGPQFIFQYYEEEERQRGNFPDRFSGHQFPNYSSELNVNALLLGDSALYLCASSLGGTPYNEQFFGPGTRLTVL.

This rearrangement joins TRBV2 to TRBJ1-1; D gene ambiguous. This CDR3 comprises 14 residues. Per the germline V gene, CDR1 is SNHLY and CDR2 is FYNNEI. V dropped 6 bases and J dropped 0 bases, with 11 bases sitting between them. The CDR3 DNA reads TGTGCCAGCAGGGCTTATGGCATGAACACTGAAGCTTTCTTT. This encodes CASRAYGMNTEAFF.

This rearrangement joins TRBV19 to TRBJ2-1, with D possibly being TRBD1 (6 bases). CDR3 length: 17 residues. Deletions cut 4 bases from V and 0 bases from J, with 16 bases between. CDR1 LNHDA and CDR2 SQIVND come from the germline V gene (reference sequence). The DNA of the CDR3 is TGTGCCAGTAGTAAGGGACACCTCCAAAGCTCCTACAATGAGCAGTTCTTC. Its protein is CASSKGHLQSSYNEQFF.

V usage is TRBV29-1 and J usage is TRBJ2-1; 16 bases map to TRBD2. The junction had 4 bases not matched to a gene; V was cut back by 6 bases and J by 8 bases. Germline V lookup: CDR1 SQVTM, CDR2 ANQGSEA. CDR3 length: 14 amino acids. The CDR3 loop is CSVGTSGGVYEQFF. The CDR3 coding sequence is TGCAGCGTCGGGACTAGCGGGGGGGTATATGAGCAGTTCTTC.

This clone was observed a few times. The chain combines TRBV27 with TRBJ1-5; no reliable D call. The CDR3 spans 15 residues. The V and J ends lost 3 bases and 0 bases respectively, with 9 bases between them. Germline-derived CDR1 and CDR2 are MNHEY and SMNVEV (reference sequence). The CDR3 coding sequence is TGTGCCAGCAGTTTTCATAGAAATAGCAATCAGCCCCAGCATTTT. Its translation: CASSFHRNSNQPQHF.

This sequence joins TRBV9 and TRBJ2-7; TRBD2 aligns across 12 bases. Germline-derived CDR1 and CDR2 are SGDLS and YYNGEE. V lost 0 bases, J lost 2 bases, and 0 bases stayed unmatched. The CDR3 covers 15 residues. CDR3 residues: CASSVGTSGAYEQYF. DNA for the CDR3: TGTGCCAGCAGCGTAGGGACTAGCGGGGCCTACGAGCAGTACTTC.

This chain links TRBV10-3 with TRBJ1-2; TRBD1 matches at 9 bases. The CDR3 sequence is 15 residues long. CDR1 and CDR2 (germline): ENHRY, SYGVKD. V dropped 4 bases and J dropped 8; count of bases not matched to a gene: 11. CDR3 DNA: TGTGCCATCAGTGGGAATGGGGGACAGGGAAGCGGCTACACCTTC. Translating it yields CAISGNGGQGSGYTF.

This clone was detected a few times. The chain joins TRBV6-1 to TRBJ1-1; D gene ambiguous. Trimming took 6 bases from V and 0 from J, leaving 8 bases between them. The CDR3 covers 13 residues. Germline V lookup: CDR1 MNHNS, CDR2 SASEGT. CDR3 in DNA: TGTGCCAGCAGAGCGAGCCTGAACACTGAAGCTTTCTTT. It specifies CASRASLNTEAFF.

CDR3 in DNA: TGTGCCAGCAGCTTAGAAGCCTCGAGCTCCTATAATTCACCCCTCCACTTT. This gives the protein CASSLEASSSYNSPLHF. The genes are TRBV7-2 and TRBJ1-6; D gene ambiguous. Trimming cost V 1 base and J 0 bases, with 10 bases left between them. From germline, CDR1 is SGHTA and CDR2 FQGNSA. This CDR3 contains 17 residues.

This clone was seen just once. The J gene is TRBJ2-7, the V gene TRBV11-1; tentatively, D is TRBD2 (5 bases). This CDR3 region has 11 residues. Between the trimmed V and J ends, which lost 5 bases and 3 bases, there was a span of 5 bases. Germline-derived CDR1 and CDR2 are SGHAT and FQDESV (reference sequence). The CDR3 region has the DNA TGTGCCAGCAGCGGAGGCTACGAGCAGTACTTC. Amino acid sequence: CASSGGYEQYF.

The V call is TRBV9, the J call TRBJ2-1, with 8 bases that match TRBD1. This CDR3 region has 17 residues. Germline CDR1 and CDR2: SGDLS and YYNGEE. The junction had 16 bases not matched to a gene; V was cut back by 4 bases and J by 7 bases. CDR3 amino acids: CASSTGGSASGSNEQFF. CDR3 nucleotides: TGTGCCAGCAGCACAGGGGGGTCGGCAAGCGGGTCTAATGAGCAGTTCTTC.

This chain connects TRBV13 to TRBJ1-6; D ambiguous. This CDR3 spans 15 amino acids. Trimming took off 2 bases at V and 5 bases at J, with 10 bases between the two ends. Germline V CDR1 and CDR2: PRHDT, FYEKMQ (reference sequence). The CDR3 loop is CASSLLGSDNSPLHF. The CDR3 DNA reads as TGTGCCAGCAGCTTATTAGGGAGTGATAATTCACCCCTCCACTTT. Full variable domain (remainder filled in from reference TRBV13 and TRBJ1-6): AAGVIQSPRHLIKEKRETATLKCYPIPRHDTVYWYQQGPGQDPQFLISFYEKMQSDKGSIPDRFSAQQFSDYHSELNMSSLELGDSALYFCASSLLGSDNSPLHFGNGTRLTVT.

The rearrangement joins TRBV10-1 to TRBJ2-1; D is perhaps TRBD1 (5 bases). V lost 3 bases and J 7 bases, leaving 19 bases between the germline ends. Germline lookup yields CDR1 WNHNN and CDR2 SYGVQD (reference sequence). The CDR3 is 16 amino acids. CDR3 DNA: TGCGCCAGCAGTGAAATTAGGGTCAGGGTAGGGAATGAGCAGTTCTTC. Translating gives CASSEIRVRVGNEQFF.

The chain couples TRBV5-1 to TRBJ1-2; 7 bases are shared with TRBD1. The germline V gene has CDR1 SGHRS and CDR2 YFSETQ. V trimming: 2 bases; J trimming: 0 bases; junction bases outside the gene matches: 1. The CDR3 has 14 residues. CDR3 bases: TGCGCCAGCAGCTTAGGGACAGCTAACTATGGCTACACCTTC. It codes for CASSLGTANYGYTF.

Points on this clone: The identical CDR3 is also encoded by other nucleotide sequences in the sample. V usage is TRBV2 and J usage is TRBJ1-5, with TRBD1 matching over 8 bases. V lost 6 bases to trimming and J lost 4 bases; unmatched junction nucleotides: 5. This CDR3 is built from 14 residues. CDR1 is SNHLY, CDR2 FYNNEI, per germline. The CDR3 DNA reads as TGTGCCAGCAGAGGGGACAGGCCTAATCAGCCCCAGCATTTT. This sequence encodes CASRGDRPNQPQHF.

The chain employs TRBV2 and TRBJ1-2, with D perhaps TRBD1 (5 bases). The CDR3 has 14 amino acids. CDR1 SNHLY and CDR2 FYNNEI come from the germline V gene. With 5 bases removed from V and 8 bases from J, the gap between germline ends came to 18 bases. Written as DNA, the CDR3 is TGTGCCAGCAGTCCTCAGGGAAGTGTAGGCGGCTACACCTTC. Translation: CASSPQGSVGGYTF.

The gene calls are TRBV14 and TRBJ1-1, with 7 bases matching TRBD1. J lost 5 bases, V lost 4 bases, and 7 bases had no gene match. This CDR3 has 14 amino acids. From germline, CDR1 is SGHDN and CDR2 FVKESK. The CDR3 sequence is CASSPRQGGTEAFF. The CDR3 DNA sequence: TGTGCCAGCAGCCCCAGACAGGGAGGAACTGAAGCTTTCTTT.

This clone was seen more than once but under ten times. This sequence joins TRBV6-4 and TRBJ1-5; TRBD1 aligns across 7 bases. The CDR3 contains 16 residues. V was pared by 2 bases and J by 0 bases, with 4 bases of the junction left unmatched. CDR1 MRHNA and CDR2 SNTAGT come from the germline V gene. The CDR3 DNA reads TGTGCCAGCAGTGACGGGGGACAGTATAGCAATCAGCCCCAGCATTTT. It encodes CASSDGGQYSNQPQHF.